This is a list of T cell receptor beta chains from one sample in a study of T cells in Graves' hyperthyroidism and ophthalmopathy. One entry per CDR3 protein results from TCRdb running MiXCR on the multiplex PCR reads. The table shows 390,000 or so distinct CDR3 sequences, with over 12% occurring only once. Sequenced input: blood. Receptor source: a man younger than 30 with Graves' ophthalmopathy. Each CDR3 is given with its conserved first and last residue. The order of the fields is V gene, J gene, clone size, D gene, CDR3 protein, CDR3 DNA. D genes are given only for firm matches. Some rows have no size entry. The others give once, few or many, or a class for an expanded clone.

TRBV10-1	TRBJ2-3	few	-	CASGDPLGGDTQYF	TGCGCCAGCGGGGACCCGCTGGGGGGAGATACGCAGTATTTT
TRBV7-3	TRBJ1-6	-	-	CASSSGWNSPLHF	TGTGCCAGCAGCTCTGGGTGGAATTCACCCCTCCACTTT
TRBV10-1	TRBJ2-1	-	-	CASSESGNPYNEQFF	TGCGCCAGCAGTGAGTCGGGGAACCCCTACAATGAGCAGTTCTTC
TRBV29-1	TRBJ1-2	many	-	CSVEGSFYGYTF	TGCAGCGTTGAAGGTAGTTTCTATGGCTACACCTTC
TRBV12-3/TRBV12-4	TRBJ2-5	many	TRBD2	CASRPGLAGTTYQETQYF	TGTGCCAGCAGACCCGGGCTAGCGGGGACAACGTACCAAGAGACCCAGTACTTC
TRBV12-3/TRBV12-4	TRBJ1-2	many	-	CASSFQADYGYTF	TGTGCCAGCAGTTTTCAGGCGGACTATGGCTACACCTTC
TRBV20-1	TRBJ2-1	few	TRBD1	CSARVAGTGSNEQFF	TGCAGTGCTAGAGTCGCCGGGACAGGGTCCAATGAGCAGTTCTTC
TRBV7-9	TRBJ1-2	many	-	CASSPLPYGYTF	TGTGCCAGCAGCCCACTCCCCTATGGCTACACCTTC
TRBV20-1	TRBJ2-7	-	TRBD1	CSAGRTGGPREQYF	TGCAGTGCTGGAAGGACAGGGGGGCCGAGGGAGCAGTACTTC
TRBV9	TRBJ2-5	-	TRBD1	CASSWDRVPQETQYF	TGTGCCAGCAGCTGGGACAGGGTCCCCCAAGAGACCCAGTACTTC
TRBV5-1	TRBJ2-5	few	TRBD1	CASSLTGEFWETQYF	TGCGCCAGCAGCCTGACAGGGGAGTTCTGGGAGACCCAGTACTTC
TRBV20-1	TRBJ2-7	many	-	CSARSLPGHYEQYF	TGCAGTGCTAGAAGCTTACCGGGACATTACGAGCAGTACTTC
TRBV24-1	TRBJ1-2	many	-	CATSRSQGNYGYTF	TGTGCCACCTCGCGTAGCCAGGGGAACTATGGCTACACCTTC
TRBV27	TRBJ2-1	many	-	CASSFSRERNEQFF	TGTGCCAGCAGTTTCTCCAGGGAACGAAATGAGCAGTTCTTC
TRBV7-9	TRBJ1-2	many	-	CASSLGGSQANYGYTF	TGTGCCAGCAGCTTAGGTGGAAGTCAAGCTAACTATGGCTACACCTTC
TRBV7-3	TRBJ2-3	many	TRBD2	CASSLAGGVSDTQYF	TGTGCCAGTTCCCTAGCGGGAGGCGTATCAGATACGCAGTATTTT
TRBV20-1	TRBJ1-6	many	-	CSACSPLHF	TGCAGTGCTTGTTCACCCCTCCACTTT
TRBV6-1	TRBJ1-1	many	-	CASRLTDTEAFF	TGTGCCAGCCGATTAACGGACACTGAAGCTTTCTTT
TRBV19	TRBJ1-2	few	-	CASRLVLRDGYTF	TGTGCCAGTAGATTAGTCCTGAGGGATGGCTACACCTTC
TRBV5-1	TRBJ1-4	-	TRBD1	CASSSSGTAGEKLFF	TGCGCCAGCAGCTCTTCCGGGACAGCAGGCGAAAAACTGTTTTTT
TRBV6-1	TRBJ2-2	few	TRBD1	CASSVDRGGLFF	TGTGCCAGCAGTGTAGACAGGGGAGGCCTGTTTTTT
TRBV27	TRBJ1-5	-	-	CASSPAGAVWQPQHF	TGTGCCAGCAGTCCAGCTGGGGCAGTTTGGCAGCCCCAGCATTTT
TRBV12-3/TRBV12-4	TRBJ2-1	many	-	CASSFREGLPDEQFF	TGTGCCAGCAGTTTCCGCGAGGGGCTTCCGGATGAGCAGTTCTTC
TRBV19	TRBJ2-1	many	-	CASSRQEAVGNEQFF	TGTGCCAGTAGTAGACAGGAGGCGGTGGGCAATGAGCAGTTCTTC
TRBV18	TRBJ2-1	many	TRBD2	CASSPLTSGRLNEQFF	TGTGCCAGCTCACCACTCACTAGCGGGAGGTTGAATGAGCAGTTCTTC
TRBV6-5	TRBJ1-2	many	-	CASSYSPGNAYGYTF	TGTGCCAGCAGTTACTCGCCTGGGAACGCCTATGGCTACACCTTC
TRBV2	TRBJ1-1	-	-	CASKGQGWRNTEAFF	TGTGCCAGCAAGGGGCAGGGATGGAGGAACACTGAAGCTTTCTTT
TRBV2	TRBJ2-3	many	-	CASSAGTRLLVTQYF	TGTGCCAGCAGTGCCGGGACCCGCCTTTTAGTTACGCAGTATTTT
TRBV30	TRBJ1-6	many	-	CAWSVPGTAGTPLHF	TGTGCCTGGAGTGTACCTGGTACCGCAGGGACACCCCTCCACTTT
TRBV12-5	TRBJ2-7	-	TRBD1	CASGSGQGYEQYF	TGTGCTAGTGGTTCGGGACAGGGCTACGAGCAGTACTTC
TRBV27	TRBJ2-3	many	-	CASALRGYTDTQYF	TGTGCCAGCGCCCTGAGGGGGTATACAGATACGCAGTATTTT
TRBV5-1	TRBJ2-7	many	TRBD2	CASTGTSGSSEQYF	TGCGCCAGTACAGGGACTAGCGGGAGTTCCGAGCAGTACTTC
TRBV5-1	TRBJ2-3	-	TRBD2	CASSFGGGIDTQYF	TGCGCCAGCAGCTTCGGCGGGGGGATAGATACGCAGTATTTT
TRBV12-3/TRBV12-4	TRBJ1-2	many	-	CASSQAGLGYTF	TGTGCCAGCAGTCAGGCAGGCCTTGGCTACACCTTC
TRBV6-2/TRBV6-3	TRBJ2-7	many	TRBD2	CASSLPSSGRFNEQYF	TGTGCCAGCAGCCTTCCCTCTAGCGGGAGATTTAACGAGCAGTACTTC
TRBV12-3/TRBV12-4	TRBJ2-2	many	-	CASSLHTRSLAGELFF	TGTGCCAGCAGTTTACACACGAGATCCCTGGCCGGGGAGCTGTTTTTT
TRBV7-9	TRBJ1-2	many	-	CASSLGQASRDGYTF	TGTGCCAGCAGCTTAGGGCAGGCCAGCAGGGATGGCTACACCTTC
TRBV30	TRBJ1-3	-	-	CASRGRLLSGNTIYF	TGTGCCAGCAGGGGACGGCTCCTCTCTGGAAACACCATATATTTT
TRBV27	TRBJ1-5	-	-	CASHRDPDNQPQHF	TGTGCCAGCCACCGGGACCCTGACAATCAGCCCCAGCATTTT
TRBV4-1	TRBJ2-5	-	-	CASSQEQGTAQETQYF	TGCGCCAGCAGCCAAGAACAGGGCACAGCCCAAGAGACCCAGTACTTC